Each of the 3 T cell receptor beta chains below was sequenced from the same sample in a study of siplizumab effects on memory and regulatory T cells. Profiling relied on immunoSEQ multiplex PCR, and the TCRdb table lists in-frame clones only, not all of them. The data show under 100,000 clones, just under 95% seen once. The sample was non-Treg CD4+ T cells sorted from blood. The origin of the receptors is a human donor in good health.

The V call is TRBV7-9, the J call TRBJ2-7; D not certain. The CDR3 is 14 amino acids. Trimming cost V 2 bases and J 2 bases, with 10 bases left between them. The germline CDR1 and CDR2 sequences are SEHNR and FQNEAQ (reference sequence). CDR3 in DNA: TGTGCCAGCAGCTTATGGGAAACAACCTACGAGCAGTACTTC. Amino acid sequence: CASSLWETTYEQYF.

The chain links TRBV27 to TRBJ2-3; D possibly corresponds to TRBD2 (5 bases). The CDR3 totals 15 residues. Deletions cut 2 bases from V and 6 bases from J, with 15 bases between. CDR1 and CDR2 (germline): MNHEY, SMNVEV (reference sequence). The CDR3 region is CASSLVGATRDTQYF. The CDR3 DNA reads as TGTGCCAGCAGTTTAGTGGGAGCGACAAGGGATACGCAGTATTTT.

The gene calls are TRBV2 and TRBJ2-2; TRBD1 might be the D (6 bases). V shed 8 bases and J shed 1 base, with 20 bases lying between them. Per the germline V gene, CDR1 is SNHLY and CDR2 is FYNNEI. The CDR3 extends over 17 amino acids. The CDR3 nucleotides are TGTGCCAGCTTTCCCAAGAGGGGGACGGGGAACACCGGGGAGCTGTTTTTT. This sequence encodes CASFPKRGTGNTGELFF.